This passage covers 2 T cell receptor beta chains from one sample sequenced in a study of cytomegalovirus exposure and HLA in healthy donors. PCR was performed using 60 Vbeta and 13 Jbeta primers. TCRdb's table, derived via immunoSEQ multiplex PCR, lists solely in-frame clones and lacks some. The data show about 180,000 clones, roughly four fifths seen once. The specimen was PBMCs. The receptors come from a woman aged 50 to 60 in good health and CMV-seronegative.

The chain carries TRBV7-2 and TRBJ2-6; the match to TRBD1 covers 8 bases. Trimming at V came to 5 bases and at J to 0 bases, leaving 6 bases not matched to a gene. CDR3 length: 17 amino acids. CDR1 is SGHTA, CDR2 FQGNSA, per germline. The chain's CDR3 is CASSHRDRPSGANVLTF. CDR3 bases: TGTGCCAGCAGCCACCGGGACAGGCCCTCTGGGGCCAACGTCCTGACTTTC.

The chain uses TRBV14 and TRBJ2-3; 7 nucleotides line up with TRBD1. The CDR3 totals 18 residues. Germline-derived CDR1 and CDR2 are SGHDN and FVKESK. V was clipped by 1 base and J by 1 base; unmatched bases: 11. The CDR3 here is CASSQVRGGAARTDTQYF. The DNA for the CDR3 is TGTGCCAGCAGCCAAGTTCGAGGGGGCGCGGCCCGCACAGATACGCAGTATTTT.